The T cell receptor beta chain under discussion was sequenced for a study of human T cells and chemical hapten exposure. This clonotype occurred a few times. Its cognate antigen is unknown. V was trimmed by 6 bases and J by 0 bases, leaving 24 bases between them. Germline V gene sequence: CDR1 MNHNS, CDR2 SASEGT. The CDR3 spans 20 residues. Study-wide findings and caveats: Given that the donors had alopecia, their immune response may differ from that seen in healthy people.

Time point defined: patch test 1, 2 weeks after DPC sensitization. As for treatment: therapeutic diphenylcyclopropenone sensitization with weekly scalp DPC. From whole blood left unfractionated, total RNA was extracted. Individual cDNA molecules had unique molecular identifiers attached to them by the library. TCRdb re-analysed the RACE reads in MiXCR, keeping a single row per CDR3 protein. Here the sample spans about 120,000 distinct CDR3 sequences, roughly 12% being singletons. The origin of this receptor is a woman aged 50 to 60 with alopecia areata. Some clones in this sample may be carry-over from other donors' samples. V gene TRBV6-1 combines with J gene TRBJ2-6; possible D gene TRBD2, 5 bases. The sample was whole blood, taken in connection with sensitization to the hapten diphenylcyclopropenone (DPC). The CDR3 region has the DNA TGTGCCAGCAGGAGACTATTTAACACGGGGAGAAGCTCTGGGGCCAACGTCCTGACTTTC. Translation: CASRRLFNTGRSSGANVLTF.